The 26 T cell receptor beta chains below come from one sample, sequenced in a study of cytomegalovirus exposure and HLA in healthy donors. The PCR had 60 Vbeta and 13 Jbeta primers. Sequencing was performed with immunoSEQ multiplex PCR; in TCRdb, only in-frame clones are kept and a portion is missing. The data show around 150,000 clones, almost 85% seen once. Material: PBMCs. The receptors shown here come from a man aged 30 to 45 in good health and CMV-seropositive.

The chain combines TRBV30 with TRBJ2-3; the D gene is possibly TRBD2 (6 bases). In germline, CDR1 is GTSNPN, CDR2 SVGIG (reference sequence). The V and J ends lost 4 bases and 4 bases respectively, with 12 bases between them. The CDR3 is made up of 13 amino acids. This chain's CDR3 is CAWIDLASDTQYF. The CDR3 DNA reads as TGTGCCTGGATTGATCTAGCGTCAGATACGCAGTATTTT.

This chain uses TRBV5-1 with TRBJ2-7; TRBD2 agrees at 7 bases. CDR3 length equals 16 residues. V lost 0 bases to trimming and J lost 3 bases; unmatched junction nucleotides: 9. Germline V CDR1 and CDR2: SGHRS, YFSETQ. The CDR3 region is CASSLAGGTEHYEQYF. DNA for the CDR3: TGCGCCAGCAGCTTGGCCGGGGGGACGGAGCACTACGAGCAGTACTTC.

J is TRBJ1-6 and V is TRBV30, with 9 bases matching TRBD1. Germline CDR1 is GTSNPN and CDR2 is SVGIG (reference sequence). The V and J ends lost 2 bases and 7 bases, in that order; junction bases with no gene match: 6. The CDR3 is 15 residues long. The CDR3 loop is CAWSYGTGRNSPLHF. CDR3 DNA: TGTGCCTGGAGTTACGGGACAGGGAGGAATTCACCCCTCCACTTT.

The chain links TRBV2 to TRBJ1-2; D is undetermined. The CDR3 covers 14 residues. Germline V lookup: CDR1 SNHLY, CDR2 FYNNEI. V was trimmed by 7 bases and J by 2 bases, leaving 14 bases between them. The CDR3 sequence: CASILEGGNYGYTF. The CDR3 DNA is TGTGCCAGCATTCTTGAGGGCGGAAACTATGGCTACACCTTC.

This clone was seen only once. The chain combines TRBV30 with TRBJ1-1, with D perhaps matching TRBD1 (5 bases). V lost 0 bases and J lost 4, with 12 bases in between. This CDR3 is built from 14 residues. Looked up from germline, CDR1 is GTSNPN and CDR2 is SVGIG (reference sequence). In DNA form, the CDR3 reads TGTGCCTGGAGTGTACGGGGGGGGTCCACTGAAGCTTTCTTT. Its translation: CAWSVRGGSTEAFF.

V usage is TRBV7-2 and J usage is TRBJ2-7, with 11 bases matching TRBD2. V lost 3 bases to trimming and J lost 5 bases; unmatched junction nucleotides: 9. CDR3 size: 16 residues. Germline V gene data show CDR1 as SGHTA and CDR2 as FQGNSA. In DNA form, the CDR3 reads TGTGCCAGCAGCTTCACCGGGACTAGCGGCGTGGACGAGCAGTACTTC. Its translation: CASSFTGTSGVDEQYF.

The chain links TRBV2 to TRBJ2-2, with D hard to call. The germline CDR1 and CDR2 sequences are SNHLY and FYNNEI. CDR3 size: 16 residues. V was clipped by 4 bases and J by 2 bases, with 14 bases between them. The CDR3: CASSGVEQINTGELFF. DNA of the CDR3: TGTGCCAGCAGTGGGGTAGAACAGATAAACACCGGGGAGCTGTTTTTT.

This clone was detected a few times. The genes are TRBV5-4 and TRBJ2-7; TRBD2 agrees at 7 bases. CDR3 length: 15 amino acids. The junction had 10 bases not matched to a gene; V was cut back by 4 bases and J by 3 bases. Germline values: CDR1 SGHNT, CDR2 YYREEE (reference sequence). For the CDR3, the DNA is TGTGCCAGCAGCCGAAGGGGAGCGGGGCACTACGAGCAGTACTTC. Translation gives CASSRRGAGHYEQYF.

This sequence joins TRBV27 and TRBJ2-1; 8 positions agree with TRBD2. The germline CDR1 and CDR2 sequences are MNHEY and SMNVEV (reference sequence). CDR3 size: 17 residues. J was trimmed by 3 bases and V by 2 bases; bases with no gene match: 9. This chain's CDR3 is CASSLHPSGFNYNEQFF. DNA of the CDR3: TGTGCCAGCAGTTTACATCCTAGCGGGTTTAACTACAATGAGCAGTTCTTC.

V usage is TRBV6-5 and J usage is TRBJ1-2; 11 bases line up with TRBD1. CDR1 and CDR2 (germline): MNHEY, SVGAGI. CDR3 length equals 13 residues. J lost 8 bases, V lost 7 bases, and 6 bases had no gene match. CDR3 sequence: CASTLGQGAGYTF. As DNA, the CDR3 is TGTGCCAGCACCTTAGGACAGGGGGCCGGCTACACCTTC.

This chain links TRBV5-5 with TRBJ1-1; D unresolved. This CDR3 spans 14 amino acids. V lost 0 bases to trimming and J lost 4 bases, with 10 bases between them. Germline V gene lookup returns CDR1 SGHKS and CDR2 YYEKEE (reference sequence). The CDR3 region has the DNA TGTGCCAGCAGCTTGGCCTCTGGCACCACTGAAGCTTTCTTT. It is translated as CASSLASGTTEAFF. The whole variable domain, remainder taken from reference TRBV5-5 and TRBJ1-1, is DAGVTQSPTHLIKTRGQQVTLRCSPISGHKSVSWYQQVLGQGPQFIFQYYEKEERGRGNFPDRFSARQFPNYSSELNVNALLLGDSALYLCASSLASGTTEAFFGQGTRLTVV.

This clone was detected only once. This chain connects TRBV19 to TRBJ2-7; D is possibly TRBD1 (6 bases). CDR3 length equals 15 residues. V dropped 5 bases and J dropped 0 bases, with 14 bases sitting between them. The germline gives CDR1 LNHDA, CDR2 SQIVND (reference sequence). The DNA of the CDR3 is TGTGCCAGTAGTGACAGGTCCGAATCCTCCTACGAGCAGTACTTC. It specifies CASSDRSESSYEQYF.

The V call is TRBV6-5, the J call TRBJ2-1; 9 nucleotides match TRBD2. CDR1 is MNHEY and CDR2 is SVGAGI in the germline V gene. CDR3 length: 15 amino acids. After removal of 0 bases from V and 7 bases from J, the junction contained 4 bases not matched to a gene. The CDR3 protein is CASSYSVAGVNEQFF. As DNA, the CDR3 is TGTGCCAGCAGTTACTCGGTAGCGGGGGTGAATGAGCAGTTCTTC.

The chain recombines TRBV14 with TRBJ2-7, with TRBD1 matching 8 bases. V lost 1 base and J lost 0; bases outside the gene matches: 5. The V gene's germline CDR1 is SGHDN and CDR2 FVKESK. This CDR3 spans 16 amino acids. This chain's CDR3 is CASSQAGQVSSYEQYF. The CDR3 DNA follows: TGTGCCAGCAGCCAAGCGGGACAGGTGAGCTCCTACGAGCAGTACTTC.

The J gene is TRBJ2-3, the V gene TRBV5-8; the match to TRBD2 covers 13 bases. V shed 4 bases and J 2 bases; nucleotides not matched to a gene: 4. Germline-derived CDR1 and CDR2 are SGHTS and YDEGEE. CDR3 length: 16 amino acids. Written as DNA, the CDR3 is TGTGCCAGCAGCGTACTAGCGGGGGGGGACACAGATACGCAGTATTTT. Translating it yields CASSVLAGGDTDTQYF.

This chain links TRBV5-1 with TRBJ2-1; no clear D gene. There are 15 residues in the CDR3. Germline assignment: CDR1 SGHRS and CDR2 YFSETQ. V shed 5 bases and J shed 0 bases, with 12 bases lying between them. CDR3 protein: CASSHYGSSYNEQFF. CDR3 DNA: TGCGCCAGCAGTCATTACGGTAGCTCCTACAATGAGCAGTTCTTC.

This chain links TRBV13 with TRBJ1-3; 8 nucleotides match TRBD1. Trimming cost V 4 bases and J 2 bases; bases outside gene matches: 7. This CDR3 is 16 amino acids long. From germline, CDR1 is PRHDT and CDR2 FYEKMQ (reference sequence). The DNA for the CDR3 is TGTGCCAGCAGCTCAACCCGGACAGGGCCTGGAAACACCATATATTTT. It is translated as CASSSTRTGPGNTIYF.

This chain connects TRBV5-1 to TRBJ2-7; 11 nucleotides match TRBD1. This CDR3 has 15 residues. V trimming: 4 bases; J trimming: 1 base; junction bases outside the gene matches: 4. Germline V CDR1 and CDR2: SGHRS, YFSETQ. The CDR3 bases are TGCGCCAGCAGCGGGGGACAGGGGGATTCCTACGAGCAGTACTTC. This translates into CASSGGQGDSYEQYF.

The V gene is TRBV10-2, the J gene TRBJ1-4; TRBD1 agrees at 7 bases. The CDR3 runs to 14 residues. CDR1 WSHSY and CDR2 SAAADI come from the germline V gene. The trim removed 6 bases at V and 4 bases at J, leaving 5 bases unmatched. The CDR3 here is CASRYGQDNEKLFF. The CDR3 DNA reads TGCGCCAGCAGATACGGACAGGATAATGAAAAACTGTTTTTT.

V is TRBV7-9 and J is TRBJ1-2; D might be TRBD1 (5 bases). Germline loops: CDR1 SEHNR, CDR2 FQNEAQ (reference sequence). Trimming stripped 1 base from V and 13 bases from J, with 13 bases between. There are 12 residues in the CDR3. The CDR3 coding sequence is TGTGCCAGCAGCTTAGACAGGAACTTCTTCACCTTC. Its translation: CASSLDRNFFTF.

The J gene is TRBJ2-1, the V gene TRBV5-6; possibly TRBD2 for D (6 bases). The V gene lost 4 bases and the J gene lost 7 bases, with 12 bases spanning the gap. The CDR3 is 13 amino acids. Germline-derived CDR1 and CDR2 are SGHDT and YYEEEE. The DNA for the CDR3 is TGTGCCAGCAGCGCGGACTATAGGAATGAGCAGTTCTTC. Its protein is CASSADYRNEQFF.

The chain joins TRBV19 to TRBJ1-4; D not resolved. Germline values: CDR1 LNHDA, CDR2 SQIVND (reference sequence). Trimming removed 6 bases from V and 7 bases from J, with 21 bases in between. There are 16 residues in the CDR3. CDR3 residues: CASSPQRLRIGEKLFF. In nucleotides, the CDR3 is TGTGCCAGTAGCCCACAGCGGCTTAGAATAGGTGAAAAACTGTTTTTT.

The chain links TRBV6-5 to TRBJ1-2, with D unresolved. CDR1 MNHEY and CDR2 SVGAGI come from the germline V gene. V shed 0 bases and J shed 8 bases, with 7 bases lying between them. The CDR3 has 12 residues. The CDR3 DNA reads TGTGCCAGCAGTTACTCGGTCGGGGGCTACACCTTC. Translated, it gives CASSYSVGGYTF.

The chain recombines TRBV6-5 with TRBJ2-7, with D perhaps matching TRBD2 (8 bases). In germline, CDR1 is MNHEY, CDR2 SVGAGI. CDR3 length: 15 residues. The V end lost 5 bases, the J end lost 2 bases, and 16 bases lay between the germline ends. The CDR3 protein is CASSGDSGGPYEQYF. CDR3 sequence (DNA): TGTGCCAGCAGTGGGGACAGCGGGGGACCCTACGAGCAGTACTTC.

A single count supports this clone. This rearrangement joins TRBV11-2 to TRBJ1-3; 10 bases agree with TRBD1. Germline-derived CDR1 and CDR2 are SGHAT and FQNNGV. V lost 4 bases to trimming and J lost 2 bases; unmatched junction nucleotides: 2. This CDR3 is 15 amino acids long. Written as DNA, the CDR3 is TGTGCCAGCAGCTCTGACAGGGGGCCTGGAAACACCATATATTTT. This sequence encodes CASSSDRGPGNTIYF.

Notes on this clone: Germline is not matched at one junction end, which may reflect a read error. J is TRBJ2-7 and V is TRBV7-9; TRBD2 matches 7 bases. This CDR3 has 15 amino acids. Germline V lookup: CDR1 SEHNR, CDR2 FQNEAQ (reference sequence). The CDR3 coding sequence is TGTTCCAGCAGCTCGTTGGGGGGGGAATCCTACGAGCAGTACTTC. Translated: CSSSSLGGESYEQYF.